At least ten counts were recorded for the clone carrying this T cell receptor (beta chain). The entry originates in a study of human T cells and chemical hapten exposure. Indicated time point: patch test 2, 6 weeks after DPC sensitization. The treatment is: therapeutic diphenylcyclopropenone sensitization with weekly scalp DPC. TCRdb called the RACE reads again in MiXCR, with one record for every CDR3 protein. The sample includes 35,000 to 45,000 distinct CDR3 sequences, 8.9% of them seen just once. This material consisted of whole blood, taken in connection with sensitization to the hapten diphenylcyclopropenone (DPC). The receptor's source is a woman aged 35 to 49 with alopecia areata. Some clones in this sample may be carry-over from other donors' samples.

As DNA, the CDR3 is TGTGCCAGCAGCTTAACTAGACAGGGGGTCGACACCGGGGAGCTGTTTTTT. Encoded protein: CASSLTRQGVDTGELFF. The chain links TRBV7-3 to TRBJ2-2, with TRBD1 matching over 9 bases. Germline CDR1 SGHTA, CDR2 FQGTGA. The CDR3 extends over 17 amino acids. With V trimmed by 0 bases and J by 3 bases, 5 bases remained unmatched.